The 23 T cell receptor beta chains reported below all come from one sample, sequenced in a study of blood T cell repertoires in COVID-19. Here immunoSEQ multiplex PCR was the method, and the copy in TCRdb shows in-frame clones only, minus some. The sample includes about 100,000 clones, 91% of them seen just once. The sequencing input was peripheral blood. Receptor source: a man in his sixties with acute or convalescent COVID-19.

This clone was found once. The gene calls are TRBV18 and TRBJ1-3, with D possibly being TRBD1 (5 bases). The V gene lost 3 bases and the J gene lost 0 bases, with 12 bases spanning the gap. The CDR3 extends over 16 amino acids. CDR1 and CDR2 from the germline V gene are KGHSH and LQKENI. The CDR3 coding sequence is TGTGCCAGCTCACCCACGCAAGGGGCCTCTGGAAACACCATATATTTT. This translates into CASSPTQGASGNTIYF.

The J gene is TRBJ2-7, the V gene TRBV14; tentative D call: TRBD2 (6 bases). CDR3 size: 12 residues. Trimming cost V 0 bases and J 12 bases, with 12 bases left between them. The germline CDR1 and CDR2 sequences are SGHDN and FVKESK. In nucleotides, the CDR3 is TGTGCCAGCAGCCAAGAAAGGACTATTCCGTACTTC. Residues: CASSQERTIPYF.

This clone was recorded once. In nucleotides, the CDR3 is TGTGCCAGCAGTGAAGGGGACAGCCGAAACACCATATATTTT. The encoded protein is CASSEGDSRNTIYF. The chain joins TRBV25-1 to TRBJ1-3; TRBD1 aligns across 7 bases. Looked up from germline, CDR1 is MGHDK and CDR2 is SYGVNS. The CDR3 extends over 14 amino acids. The V gene end was trimmed by 2 bases and the J gene end by 5 bases; junction bases not matched to a gene: 3.

The chain carries TRBV19 and TRBJ1-1, with TRBD1 identical over 7 bases. Germline V gene lookup returns CDR1 LNHDA and CDR2 SQIVND (reference sequence). CDR3 length equals 14 residues. Losses at the gene ends were 5 bases for V and 4 bases for J; bases not matched to a gene: 7. The CDR3 region is CASSPERQGTEAFF. CDR3 DNA: TGTGCCAGTAGTCCAGAAAGACAGGGCACTGAAGCTTTCTTT.

V usage is TRBV28 and J usage is TRBJ1-6; D possibly corresponds to TRBD1 (6 bases). Germline V lookup: CDR1 MDHEN, CDR2 SYDVKM. CDR3 length: 17 residues. The V end lost 6 bases, the J end lost 1 base, and 16 bases lay between the germline ends. The CDR3 nucleotides read TGTGCCAGCAGCCCTCCACAGGGCGCATCCTATAATTCACCCCTCCACTTT. It translates to CASSPPQGASYNSPLHF.

This sequence joins TRBV20-1 and TRBJ2-3, with TRBD2 matching 7 bases. With 3 bases clipped from V and 7 bases from J, the junction kept 10 bases outside the gene matches. In germline, CDR1 is DFQATT, CDR2 SNEGSKA (reference sequence). This CDR3 region has 14 residues. In DNA form, the CDR3 reads TGCAGTGCTAGTCAAACTAGCGAGTCGAATACGCAGTATTTT. Amino acids: CSASQTSESNTQYF.

The V and J genes are TRBV7-3 and TRBJ2-1; 12 bases map to TRBD2. V was clipped by 4 bases and J by 4 bases; unmatched bases: 2. CDR1 and CDR2 (germline): SGHTA, FQGTGA. CDR3 size: 15 residues. The CDR3 spells CASSSTSGRYNEQFF. The CDR3 DNA follows: TGTGCCAGCAGCTCAACTAGCGGGAGGTACAATGAGCAGTTCTTC. Together with reference TRBV7-3 and TRBJ2-1, the CDR3 gives the full variable domain: GAGVSQTPSNKVTEKGKYVELRCDPISGHTALYWYRQSLGQGPEFLIYFQGTGAADDSGLPNDRFFAVRPEGSVSTLKIQRTERGDSAVYLCASSSTSGRYNEQFFGPGTRLTVL.

The J gene is TRBJ1-1, the V gene TRBV19; a possible D gene is TRBD1 (5 bases). The germline gives CDR1 LNHDA, CDR2 SQIVND (reference sequence). V was cut by 3 bases and J by 6 bases, with 5 bases left in between. This CDR3 spans 11 amino acids. The CDR3 protein is CASSIRAEAFF. In nucleotides, the CDR3 is TGTGCCAGTAGTATCAGGGCTGAAGCTTTCTTT.

The chain employs TRBV5-1 and TRBJ1-6, with 10 bases aligning to TRBD1. Germline-derived CDR1 and CDR2 are SGHRS and YFSETQ. The J segment lost 7 bases and the V segment lost 4 bases, leaving 11 bases of the junction unmatched. This CDR3 region has 17 residues. The CDR3 DNA reads TGCGCCAGCAGCGCAGGTGACAGGGGGCTCAACAATTCACCCCTCCACTTT. Its protein is CASSAGDRGLNNSPLHF. Full variable domain (rest looked up from reference TRBV5-1 and TRBJ1-6): KAGVTQTPRYLIKTRGQQVTLSCSPISGHRSVSWYQQTPGQGLQFLFEYFSETQRNKGNFPGRFSGRQFSNSRSEMNVSTLELGDSALYLCASSAGDRGLNNSPLHFGNGTRLTVT.

J is TRBJ1-2 and V is TRBV25-1, with D perhaps matching TRBD1 (6 bases). The CDR3 has 15 amino acids. Germline V gene sequence: CDR1 MGHDK, CDR2 SYGVNS. The V gene lost 4 bases and the J gene lost 5 bases, with 17 bases spanning the gap. This CDR3 is CASSVVQGSTYGYTF. As DNA, the CDR3 is TGTGCCAGCAGTGTGGTTCAGGGGAGCACTTATGGCTACACCTTC.

This sequence joins TRBV5-4 and TRBJ1-2, with 8 nucleotides matching TRBD1. Unmatched junction bases numbered 15, after V lost 3 bases and J lost 5 bases. Germline V gene sequence: CDR1 SGHNT, CDR2 YYREEE (reference sequence). This CDR3 contains 17 residues. As DNA, the CDR3 is TGTGCCAGCAGCTCCGGGACAGGACCGATTCTAGGGTATGGCTACACCTTC. Its protein product is CASSSGTGPILGYGYTF.

The CDR3 region is CASSSPTSGSTDTQYF. The CDR3 region has the DNA TGTGCCAGTAGTTCCCCGACTAGCGGGAGCACAGATACGCAGTATTTT. V usage is TRBV19 and J usage is TRBJ2-3; 10 bases agree with TRBD2. The V gene end was trimmed by 5 bases and the J gene end by 0 bases; junction bases not matched to a gene: 5. Germline loops: CDR1 LNHDA, CDR2 SQIVND (reference sequence). This CDR3 region has 16 residues. Supplemented by reference TRBV19 and TRBJ2-3, the full variable domain reads DGGITQSPKYLFRKEGQNVTLSCEQNLNHDAMYWYRQDPGQGLRLIYYSQIVNDFQKGDIAEGYSVSREKKESFPLTVTSAQKNPTAFYLCASSSPTSGSTDTQYFGPGTRLTVL.

This clone was observed a handful of times. The gene calls are TRBV7-6 and TRBJ1-2, with D unresolved. The germline gives CDR1 SGHVS, CDR2 FNYEAQ. The V end was cut by 5 bases, the J end by 3 bases, with 10 bases between. CDR3 length: 13 residues. In DNA form, the CDR3 reads TGTGCCAGCAGCCCCGGGGTTGACTATGGCTACACCTTC. This gives the protein CASSPGVDYGYTF.

The chain is built from TRBV18 and TRBJ2-7; D not resolved. This CDR3 comprises 13 residues. Germline V CDR1 and CDR2: KGHSH, LQKENI. The ends were cut back, 5 bases at V and 1 base at J, with 9 bases in the middle. The CDR3 reads CASSSFSSYEQYF. The CDR3 coding sequence is TGTGCCAGCTCAAGTTTCAGTTCCTACGAGCAGTACTTC.

This clone was recorded once. The DNA of the CDR3 is TGTGCCACCAGTGATACCGGGGTAGAAAAACTGTTTTTT. Its protein product is CATSDTGVEKLFF. The chain links TRBV24-1 to TRBJ1-4; D not resolved. The CDR3 runs 13 residues. The germline V gene encodes CDR1 KGHDR and CDR2 SFDVKD. V gave up 3 bases and J gave up 8 bases, with 9 bases separating them.

The chain uses TRBV6-4 and TRBJ2-3, with 7 positions matching TRBD2. With 4 bases clipped from V and 2 bases from J, the junction kept 9 bases outside the gene matches. Germline V gene sequence: CDR1 MRHNA, CDR2 SNTAGT. The CDR3 sequence is 16 residues long. CDR3 in amino acids: CASSAAGLGYTDTQYF. In DNA form, the CDR3 reads TGTGCCAGCAGTGCCGCCGGACTAGGCTACACAGATACGCAGTATTTT.

A few counts support this clone. Other DNA sequences in the same sample also yield this CDR3. The V and J genes are TRBV6-1 and TRBJ2-4; D call uncertain. CDR3 length: 12 residues. Germline CDR1 reads MNHNS; CDR2 reads SASEGT. V was clipped by 3 bases and J by 6 bases, with 6 bases between them. In DNA, the CDR3 is TGTGCCAGCAGTGAGGGCCTAAACATTCAGTACTTC. Its protein product is CASSEGLNIQYF.

The chain couples TRBV7-8 to TRBJ2-1, with 8 bases identical to TRBD1. The CDR3 consists of 17 residues. CDR1 SGHVS and CDR2 FQNEAQ come from the germline V gene. Germline trimming cut 1 base from V and 3 bases from J; bases unmatched to any gene: 8. The CDR3 DNA follows: TGTGCCAGCAGCTTAGGACGGACAGGGACCCACTACAATGAGCAGTTCTTC. Protein sequence: CASSLGRTGTHYNEQFF.

The gene calls are TRBV20-1 and TRBJ2-5; weak D call: TRBD1 (6 bases). The V gene lost 3 bases and the J gene lost 5 bases, with 19 bases spanning the gap. Germline CDR1 reads DFQATT; CDR2 reads SNEGSKA (reference sequence). This CDR3 spans 15 amino acids. CDR3 DNA sequence: TGCAGTGCTAGTCACTCAGCTACAGGGACGGAGACCCAGTACTTC. It translates to CSASHSATGTETQYF.

The rearrangement joins TRBV7-9 to TRBJ2-2; 7 positions match TRBD2. Trimming at V came to 4 bases and at J to 5 bases, leaving 7 bases not matched to a gene. Germline values: CDR1 SEHNR, CDR2 FQNEAQ (reference sequence). This CDR3 has 15 amino acids. CDR3 amino acids: CASSWGPGGTGELFF. CDR3 coding DNA: TGTGCCAGCAGCTGGGGCCCGGGGGGTACCGGGGAGCTGTTTTTT.

On this clone: The same CDR3 also results from other DNA sequences found in this sample. This chain links TRBV6-1 with TRBJ1-1; no clear D. This CDR3 has 14 amino acids. With 2 bases removed from V and 0 bases from J, the gap between germline ends came to 7 bases. Germline loops: CDR1 MNHNS, CDR2 SASEGT. This CDR3 reads CASSEQGVNTEAFF. The CDR3, as DNA: TGTGCCAGCAGTGAACAAGGAGTGAACACTGAAGCTTTCTTT.

The CDR3 sequence: CATSRMGLAGFTYEQYF. For the CDR3, the DNA is TGTGCCACCAGCAGGATGGGACTAGCGGGGTTCACCTACGAGCAGTACTTC. The V and J genes are TRBV15 and TRBJ2-7; 13 positions agree with TRBD2. Trimming at V came to 3 bases and at J to 2 bases, leaving 7 bases not matched to a gene. Germline V CDR1 and CDR2: LNHNV, YYDKDF (reference sequence). The CDR3 length is 17 residues. The full variable domain, its missing parts supplied by reference TRBV15 and TRBJ2-7, is DAMVIQNPRYQVTQFGKPVTLSCSQTLNHNVMYWYQQKSSQAPKLLFHYYDKDFNNEADTPDNFQSRRPNTSFCFLDIRSPGLGDTAMYLCATSRMGLAGFTYEQYFGPGTRLTVT.

The CDR3 here is CASSLFELASYEQYF. In nucleotides, the CDR3 is TGCGCCAGCAGCTTGTTCGAACTAGCGTCTTACGAGCAGTACTTC. The J gene is TRBJ2-7, the V gene TRBV5-1, with 7 bases matching TRBD2. Trimming removed 1 base from V and 4 bases from J; junction bases left unmatched: 8. Germline CDR1 is SGHRS and CDR2 is YFSETQ. The CDR3 is 15 residues long.